Below, 3 T cell receptor beta chains from the same sample are listed, as sequenced in a study of shared clonotypes between healthy human individuals. Some clones are missing from TCRdb's copy, which holds only in-frame ones; the method was immunoSEQ multiplex PCR. The table lists roughly 490,000 clones, less than 80% of them singletons. Sequencing was carried out using PBMCs. The receptors were gathered from a middle-aged woman in good health. Some clones in this sample may be carry-over from other donors' samples.

The chain uses TRBV7-3 and TRBJ2-1; TRBD2 might be the D (6 bases). The germline gives CDR1 SGHTA, CDR2 FQGTGA. V was pared by 5 bases and J by 10 bases, with 12 bases between. The CDR3 has 12 amino acids. The CDR3 here is CASSPSGQEQFF. DNA of the CDR3: TGTGCCAGCAGCCCGAGCGGGCAGGAGCAGTTCTTC.

The rearrangement joins TRBV5-4 to TRBJ2-7; D is possibly TRBD1 or TRBD2 (5 bases each). Germline lookup yields CDR1 SGHNT and CDR2 YYREEE (reference sequence). Trimming removed 4 bases from V and 0 bases from J, with 11 bases in between. CDR3 size: 14 residues. The CDR3 bases are TGTGCCAGCAGCCGGGACCGGAACTCCTACGAGCAGTACTTC. Amino acids: CASSRDRNSYEQYF.

This clone was recorded once. The V call is TRBV11-2, the J call TRBJ2-7; weak D call: TRBD1 (5 bases). The V and J ends lost 5 bases and 0 bases respectively, with 14 bases between them. The CDR3 spans 15 residues. Germline CDR1 and CDR2: SGHAT and FQNNGV. The CDR3 region has the DNA TGTGCCAGCAGCGCCGACAGCCACCCCTCCTACGAGCAGTACTTC. Amino acid sequence: CASSADSHPSYEQYF.